Listed here are 24 T cell receptor beta chains from one sample, sequenced in a study of control samples from healthy donors and cancer patients. TCRdb keeps only in-frame clones here, not all; method: immunoSEQ multiplex PCR. The sample has 90,000 or so clones, around 81% seen once. The sequenced material came from blood. Receptors originate from a man aged 25 to 40 in good health.

V gene TRBV28 combines with J gene TRBJ1-4, with TRBD1 matching 9 bases. The CDR3 has 14 residues. The germline V gene encodes CDR1 MDHEN and CDR2 SYDVKM. V dropped 4 bases and J dropped 13; count of bases not matched to a gene: 10. The CDR3 sequence: CASSWDRVMTVLFF. Written as DNA, the CDR3 is TGTGCCAGCAGTTGGGACAGGGTAATGACGGTACTGTTTTTT.

The chain joins TRBV11-2 to TRBJ1-5; unclear D gene. CDR1 and CDR2 (germline): SGHAT, FQNNGV. The CDR3 extends over 12 amino acids. V was pared by 5 bases and J by 12 bases, with 14 bases between. This chain's CDR3 is CASSVPGGLQHF. Here the CDR3 DNA reads TGTGCCAGCAGCGTCCCAGGCGGCCTCCAGCATTTT.

The chain combines TRBV23-1 with TRBJ2-4; D is unresolved. TRBV23-1 is treated as an ORF (open reading frame) with a function not yet certain. This CDR3 spans 14 amino acids. Trimming took off 7 bases at V and 3 bases at J, with 13 bases between the two ends. The CDR3, as DNA: TGCGCCAGCATTCCTGCCGGCTACAAAAACATTCAGTACTTC. Residues: CASIPAGYKNIQYF.

The chain uses TRBV7-3 and TRBJ2-3; D is possibly TRBD1 or TRBD2 (5 bases each). Between the trimmed V and J ends, which lost 3 bases and 0 bases, there was a span of 10 bases. The length of the CDR3 is 15 residues. From germline, CDR1 is SGHTA and CDR2 FQGTGA. The CDR3 loop is CASSFVGASTDTQYF. The CDR3 region has the DNA TGTGCCAGCAGCTTCGTCGGGGCTAGCACAGATACGCAGTATTTT.

Concerning this clone: Being one base from a much bigger clone, this may be a read error. The chain combines TRBV6-6 with TRBJ1-5; TRBD1 is a possible D gene (6 bases). Germline CDR1 MNHNY, CDR2 SVGAGI (reference sequence). The CDR3 sequence is 15 residues long. The DNA of the CDR3 is TGTACCAGCAGTTACTCCGGACAGAACAATCAGCCCCAGCATTTT. It codes for CTSSYSGQNNQPQHF.

V gene TRBV10-3 combines with J gene TRBJ2-7, with unresolved D. This CDR3 region has 14 residues. The germline V gene has CDR1 ENHRY and CDR2 SYGVKD. V lost 4 bases and J lost 7, with 17 bases in between. Written as DNA, the CDR3 is TGTGCCATCAGTGGAGGTCAACATGGTTGGGAGCAGTACTTC. Amino acids: CAISGGQHGWEQYF.

The chain couples TRBV18 to TRBJ1-1; TRBD1 matches 7 bases. In germline, CDR1 is KGHSH, CDR2 LQKENI. V trimming: 4 bases; J trimming: 7 bases; junction bases outside the gene matches: 12. The CDR3 spans 15 residues. The CDR3 region is CASSHAGVDRVEAFF. The CDR3 DNA is TGTGCCAGCTCACACGCGGGGGTTGACAGGGTTGAAGCTTTCTTT.

This chain links TRBV12-5 with TRBJ1-2; D not resolved. The CDR3 length is 15 residues. Trimming stripped 6 bases from V and 1 base from J, with 15 bases between. Germline loops: CDR1 LGHNT, CDR2 FRNRAP. The CDR3 DNA reads TGTGCTAGTGGCCGTTCTTCGTGGGGTAACTATGGCTACACCTTC. Translation gives CASGRSSWGNYGYTF.

The chain employs TRBV5-1 and TRBJ2-1, with unresolved D. Trimming took off 5 bases at V and 6 bases at J, with 21 bases between the two ends. The CDR3 length is 16 residues. Germline V gene lookup returns CDR1 SGHRS and CDR2 YFSETQ. CDR3 region: CASSRPGGVGGNEQFF. CDR3 bases: TGCGCCAGCAGTCGGCCTGGTGGGGTAGGTGGCAATGAGCAGTTCTTC.

V gene TRBV27 combines with J gene TRBJ2-2; either TRBD1 or TRBD2 may supply D (5 bases each). CDR1 is MNHEY, CDR2 SMNVEV, per germline (reference sequence). CDR3 size: 13 residues. V was shortened by 4 bases and J by 7 bases, with 10 bases between the two germline ends. The CDR3 DNA follows: TGTGCCAGCAGTTCCGTTGGGGGCGGGGAGCTGTTTTTT. Amino acids: CASSSVGGGELFF.

The V and J genes are TRBV10-2 and TRBJ2-7; 11 nucleotides line up with TRBD2. There are 16 residues in the CDR3. Looked up from germline, CDR1 is WSHSY and CDR2 is SAAADI. Trimming took 6 bases from V and 3 from J; bases not matched to a gene: 10. The CDR3 coding sequence is TGCGCCAGCAGCAGCCTATCTAGCGGGGGGCACTACGAGCAGTACTTC. Amino acid sequence: CASSSLSSGGHYEQYF.

The chain carries TRBV6-6 and TRBJ1-5; no firm D call. This CDR3 spans 14 amino acids. The germline V gene has CDR1 MNHNY and CDR2 SVGAGI (reference sequence). Trimming removed 2 bases at V and 2 bases at J, with 7 bases between. The CDR3 DNA follows: TGTGCCAGCAGTTACACCTTCGGCAATCAGCCCCAGCATTTT. It is translated as CASSYTFGNQPQHF.

This chain joins TRBV9 and TRBJ2-1; D is unclear. Germline V gives CDR1 SGDLS, CDR2 YYNGEE. The V and J ends lost 7 bases and 7 bases respectively, with 12 bases between them. The CDR3 extends over 12 amino acids. DNA for the CDR3: TGTGCCAGCGGACCCGAGGCAAATGAGCAGTTCTTC. It translates to CASGPEANEQFF.

This clone was detected a few times. The rearrangement joins TRBV11-1 to TRBJ1-2; D remains unclear. The V gene lost 1 base and the J gene lost 4 bases, with 7 bases spanning the gap. CDR1 and CDR2 from the germline V gene are SGHAT and FQDESV (reference sequence). The CDR3 covers 13 residues. CDR3 in DNA: TGTGCCAGCAGCTTAGACAGCTTCTATGGCTACACCTTC. Translating gives CASSLDSFYGYTF. Together with reference TRBV11-1 and TRBJ1-2, the CDR3 gives the full variable domain: EAEVAQSPRYKITEKSQAVAFWCDPISGHATLYWYRQILGQGPELLVQFQDESVVDDSQLPKDRFSAERLKGVDSTLKIQPAELGDSAMYLCASSLDSFYGYTFGSGTRLTVV.

The chain links TRBV7-3 to TRBJ1-1; D gene ambiguous. The CDR3 length is 14 residues. In germline, CDR1 is SGHTA, CDR2 FQGTGA. Trimming shortened V by 0 bases and J by 1 base, and 6 bases separated the two germline ends. The CDR3 DNA reads TGTGCCAGCAGCTTAACAACGGGGAACACTGAAGCTTTCTTT. As protein: CASSLTTGNTEAFF.

V gene TRBV2 combines with J gene TRBJ2-3, with TRBD1 as a possible D gene (5 bases). V lost 6 bases and J lost 2, with 9 bases in between. The CDR3 covers 13 residues. Germline CDR1 is SNHLY and CDR2 is FYNNEI. CDR3 bases: TGTGCCAGCAGGGACACCAACACAGATACGCAGTATTTT. Amino acids: CASRDTNTDTQYF.

This clone was seen only once. The gene calls are TRBV24-1 and TRBJ2-1; D possibly corresponds to TRBD2 (5 bases). From germline, CDR1 is KGHDR and CDR2 SFDVKD. The CDR3 contains 13 residues. The germline V and J ends were trimmed by 4 bases and 6 bases, with 9 bases remaining between them. The CDR3 sequence is CATSDLRANEQFF. Written as DNA, the CDR3 is TGTGCCACCAGTGACCTGCGGGCCAATGAGCAGTTCTTC.

This chain connects TRBV28 to TRBJ1-4; 7 nucleotides align to TRBD1. This CDR3 region has 16 residues. Germline CDR1 and CDR2: MDHEN and SYDVKM. With 5 bases clipped from V and 8 bases from J, the junction kept 14 bases outside the gene matches. In DNA form, the CDR3 reads TGTGCCAGCAGTACGACAGGGAAGGGGGTGGTCGAAAAACTGTTTTTT. The encoded protein is CASSTTGKGVVEKLFF. The whole variable domain, remainder taken from reference TRBV28 and TRBJ1-4, is DVKVTQSSRYLVKRTGEKVFLECVQDMDHENMFWYRQDPGLGLRLIYFSYDVKMKEKGDIPEGYSVSREKKERFSLILESASTNQTSMYLCASSTTGKGVVEKLFFGSGTQLSVL.

The genes are TRBV4-2 and TRBJ1-1, with 7 bases lining up with TRBD1. J lost 11 bases, V lost 0 bases, and 9 bases had no gene match. The CDR3 runs to 14 residues. Germline loops: CDR1 LGHNA, CDR2 YNFKEQ. The CDR3 sequence is CASSQEARGRKAFF. CDR3 DNA: TGTGCCAGCAGCCAAGAGGCGAGGGGGCGCAAGGCTTTCTTT.

V gene TRBV5-6 combines with J gene TRBJ2-7; perhaps TRBD2 as D (6 bases). The germline CDR1 and CDR2 sequences are SGHDT and YYEEEE. Between the trimmed V and J ends, which lost 3 bases and 2 bases, there was a span of 12 bases. CDR3 length: 14 residues. The CDR3: CASSWGDAAYEQYF. CDR3 in DNA: TGTGCCAGCAGCTGGGGGGACGCAGCCTACGAGCAGTACTTC.

The chain recombines TRBV6-5 with TRBJ2-4; possibly TRBD1 for D (6 bases). Germline V gene lookup returns CDR1 MNHEY and CDR2 SVGAGI. V lost 0 bases and J 1 base, leaving 10 bases between the germline ends. The CDR3 totals 16 residues. DNA of the CDR3: TGTGCCAGCAGTTACTCGAGCAGGGGCGCCAAAAACATTCAGTACTTC. It codes for CASSYSSRGAKNIQYF.

The chain carries TRBV10-2 and TRBJ2-3; tentative D call: TRBD1 (6 bases). This CDR3 has 16 amino acids. Germline V gene sequence: CDR1 WSHSY, CDR2 SAAADI. V lost 6 bases, J lost 0 bases, and 16 bases lay in between. CDR3 DNA sequence: TGCGCCAGCAGGCGAAGCAGGGGAACTAGCACAGATACGCAGTATTTT. Translating gives CASRRSRGTSTDTQYF.

The DNA of the CDR3 is TGTGCCAGCAGCTTAGCCAGGGTTAATGAAAAACTGTTTTTT. Translated, it gives CASSLARVNEKLFF. The chain links TRBV7-9 to TRBJ1-4, with D possibly TRBD1 on 5 matching bases. The CDR3 sequence is 14 residues long. Germline values: CDR1 SEHNR, CDR2 FQNEAQ (reference sequence). The germline V and J ends were trimmed by 0 bases and 4 bases, with 6 bases remaining between them.

Only one count was recorded for this clone. This CDR3 is CASSLGEGGYTF. CDR3 nucleotide sequence: TGCGCCAGCAGCTTGGGTGAGGGAGGCTACACCTTC. The rearrangement uses TRBV5-1 and TRBJ1-2; D gene ambiguous. This CDR3 has 12 residues. V was pared by 0 bases and J by 8 bases, with 8 bases between. The germline CDR1 and CDR2 sequences are SGHRS and YFSETQ.